This TCR beta chain is drawn from a study of tissue T cells after allogeneic stem cell transplantation. Notes on the study in general: The study did not identify alloreactive or antigen-specific tissue TCRs, and some clones might be persisting host cells. Anatomically similar tissues had similar TCR repertoires within each patient. In patients and mice, blood and spleen missed much of tissue repertoire. Sampling depth was limited, and the cohort was small and clinically varied.

V was cut by 0 bases and J by 1 base, with 9 bases left in between. Per the germline V gene, CDR1 is GFQATS and CDR2 is STVNSAI. The CDR3 consists of 14 residues. Sequencing was performed with immunoSEQ multiplex PCR; in TCRdb, only in-frame clones are kept and a portion is missing. The sample lists over 45,000 clones, approximately 73% occurring once. Concerning this clone: Its antigen is undetermined. The gene names here belong to mouse. The CDR3 end lies 1 residue beyond the end of the read and is filled in from the germline J gene.

The TCR sequence derives from a pool of C57BL/6 mice in good health. This chain joins TRBV20 and TRBJ1-2, with D tentatively TRBD1 (5 bases). The source material was sorted cells pooled from one or two spleens. Incomplete CDR3 DNA: TGTGGTGCTAGGGATCCCCAGGGAAACTCCGACTACACC. It yields the protein CGARDPQGNSDYT. The full CDR3 is CGARDPQGNSDYTF.